This TCR beta chain originates from a study of early T cells in non-severe SARS-CoV-2 infection. The overall study: Alpha and beta chains were unpaired, from unsorted whole-blood bulk RNA.

Molecules of cDNA were individually given unique molecular identifiers that were attached to them. TCRdb called the 5' RACE reads again in MiXCR, with one record for every CDR3 protein. The sample includes 50,000 to 70,000 distinct CDR3 sequences, 7.7% of them seen just once. V was cut by 0 bases and J by 4 bases, with 16 bases left in between. Germline V gene sequence: CDR1 MGHRA, CDR2 YSYEKL. CDR3 length: 17 residues. The TCR sequence derives from an adult who was a healthcare worker with PCR-confirmed SARS-CoV-2 infection or an uninfected control (not recorded which). Material: whole blood. The chain joins TRBV4-1 to TRBJ1-5; D not certain. The CDR3 region is CASSQDIGGRKNQPQHF. CDR3 DNA sequence: TGCGCCAGCAGCCAAGATATAGGAGGGAGGAAGAATCAGCCCCAGCATTTT.